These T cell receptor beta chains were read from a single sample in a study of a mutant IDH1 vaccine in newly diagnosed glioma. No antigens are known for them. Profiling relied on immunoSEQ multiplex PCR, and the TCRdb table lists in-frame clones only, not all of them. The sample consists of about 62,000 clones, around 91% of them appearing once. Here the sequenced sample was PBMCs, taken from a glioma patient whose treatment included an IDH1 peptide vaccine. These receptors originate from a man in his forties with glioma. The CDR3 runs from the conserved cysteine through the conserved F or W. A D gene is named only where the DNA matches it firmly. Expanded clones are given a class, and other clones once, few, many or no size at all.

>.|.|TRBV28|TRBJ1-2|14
TGTGCCAGTAGGGCGGGGGCGCAATCCTATGGCTACACCTTC
CASRAGAQSYGYTF
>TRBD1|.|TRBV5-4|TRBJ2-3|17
TGTGCCAGCAGCGTGGACAGGGGGCCTTTGGGCACAGATACGCAGTATTTT
CASSVDRGPLGTDTQYF
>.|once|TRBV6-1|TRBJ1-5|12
TGTGCCAGCAGATCGAGCAATCAGCCCCAGCATTTT
CASRSSNQPQHF
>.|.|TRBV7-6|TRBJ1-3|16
TGTGCCAGCAGCTTAAGCGGCAGGCGCTCTGGAAACACCATATATTTT
CASSLSGRRSGNTIYF
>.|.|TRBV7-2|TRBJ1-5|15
TGTGCCAGCAGCTTTAGTCACCTTAGCAATCAGCCCCAGCATTTT
CASSFSHLSNQPQHF
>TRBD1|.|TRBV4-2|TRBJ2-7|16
TGTGCCAGCAGCCCGAGAGCAGGGGGTAGCTCCTACGAGCAGTACTTC
CASSPRAGGSSYEQYF
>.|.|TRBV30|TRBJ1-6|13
TGTGCCTGGAGTGACAGACCTGATTCACCCCTCCACTTT
CAWSDRPDSPLHF
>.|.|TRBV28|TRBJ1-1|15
TGTGCCAGCAGTTTACAGGGCGGGGTTGGCACTGAAGCTTTCTTT
CASSLQGGVGTEAFF
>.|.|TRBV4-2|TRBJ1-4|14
TGTGCCAGCAGCCACGGACGGAGGGATGAAAAACTGTTTTTT
CASSHGRRDEKLFF
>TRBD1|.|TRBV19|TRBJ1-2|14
TGTGCCAGTAGTCCACAGGGGGTGGACTATGGCTACACCTTC
CASSPQGVDYGYTF
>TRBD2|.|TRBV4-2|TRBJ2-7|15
TGTGCCAGCAGCCAAGACCTGCGGGAGGTGTACGAGCAGTACTTC
CASSQDLREVYEQYF
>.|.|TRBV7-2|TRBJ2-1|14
TGTGCCAGCAGCTTAGGAGTAGCTTCGGGTGAGCAGTTCTTC
CASSLGVASGEQFF
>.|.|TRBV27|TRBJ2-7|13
TGTGCCAGCAGCTCCTGGAGGGCCGGGGAGCAGTACTTC
CASSSWRAGEQYF
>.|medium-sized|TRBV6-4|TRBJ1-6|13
TGTGCCAGCAGTGCACTGGTGAATTCACCCCTCCACTTT
CASSALVNSPLHF
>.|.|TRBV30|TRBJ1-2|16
TGTGCCTGGAGTGTTCAGTTTACGGTGTCTAACTATGGCTACACCTTC
CAWSVQFTVSNYGYTF
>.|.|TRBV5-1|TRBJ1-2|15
TGCGCCAGCAGCTTGGCCGCCACCAGTAACTATGGCTACACCTTC
CASSLAATSNYGYTF
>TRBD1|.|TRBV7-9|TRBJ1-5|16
TGTGCCAGCAGCACCGGGCGGGACAGCAGTAATCAGCCCCAGCATTTT
CASSTGRDSSNQPQHF
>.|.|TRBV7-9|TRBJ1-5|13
TGTGCCAGCAGCTTATCAGGCGATCAGCCCCAGCATTTT
CASSLSGDQPQHF
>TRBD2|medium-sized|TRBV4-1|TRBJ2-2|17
TGCGCCAGCACGGCACAAGGGACTAGCGGGGACACCGGGGAGCTGTTTTTT
CASTAQGTSGDTGELFF
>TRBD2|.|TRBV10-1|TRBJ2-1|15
TGCGCCAGCAGTGACGGCGGGGGGGCGGACAATGAGCAGTTCTTC
CASSDGGGADNEQFF
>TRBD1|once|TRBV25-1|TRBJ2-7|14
TGTGCCAGCAGTAGAGGGACAGGGGGCTGGGAGCAGTACTTC
CASSRGTGGWEQYF
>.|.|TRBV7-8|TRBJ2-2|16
TGTGCCAGCAGCTTAGGGGGGCGGGGATACACCGGGGAGCTGTTTTTT
CASSLGGRGYTGELFF
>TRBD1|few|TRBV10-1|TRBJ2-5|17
TGCGCCAGCAGTGAATTCGCCCTCGACAGGGGCCAAGAGACCCAGTACTTC
CASSEFALDRGQETQYF
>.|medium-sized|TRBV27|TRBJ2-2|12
TGTGCCAGCAACGGCGACACCGGGGAGCTGTTTTTT
CASNGDTGELFF
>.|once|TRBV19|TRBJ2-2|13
TGTGCCAGTAGGGGGAGTAGATCCGGGGAGCTGTTTTTT
CASRGSRSGELFF
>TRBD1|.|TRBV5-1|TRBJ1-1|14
TGCGCCAGCAGCTTGTGGACAGGGGACACTGAAGCTTTCTTT
CASSLWTGDTEAFF